This T cell receptor beta chain derives from a study of blood T cell repertoires in COVID-19 (TCRdb year 2020). Broadly, across the study: The collaborator samples originated in the United States, Italy and Spain and spanned the acute and convalescent phases of COVID-19. The samples were drawn from two sources: the first 160 participants of the ongoing ImmuneRACE study, and over 1,000 subjects contributed by 6 global collaborators. Subjects who had been exposed to COVID-19, were actively infected with it, or had recovered from it provided the deeply sampled blood TCRbeta repertoires that made up the dataset. A freely available public database, intended as a resource for researchers studying the immune response to SARS-CoV-2, is where the repertoires were released. A de-identified subject ID, COVID-19 status, age in years and sex were almost always included in the sample metadata. The material from the prospective study consisted of cDNA or gDNA derived from T cells, B-cell-depleted T cells, or PBMCs. Where available, HLA class I and class II types were taken from metadata supplied by the sample provider and were not determined by assay-based typing.

The collaborating institutions used their own protocols to collect whole blood in K2EDTA tubes. For TCRbeta analysis, collaborators shipped samples in one of three forms: frozen whole blood, isolated PBMCs, or DNA extracted from either of those sample types. Beyond this particular receptor, the publication reports: How much clinical and demographic metadata was included differed by source and by participant, and the metadata was provided uncurated.

There are 13 amino acids in the CDR3, from cysteine to phenylalanine inclusive. Only the CDR3 region is kept as DNA, spanning 39 bases read in frame from base 1. V is pared back by 0 bases and J by 7 bases, with 12 bases lying between the germline termini. As encoded in the germline V gene (reference sequence), CDR1 is GTSNPN while CDR2 is SVGIG. TCRbeta CDR3 regions were amplified from genomic DNA using the immunoSEQ Assay, a bias-controlled multiplex PCR. In the original analysis: Nucleated cell counts per sample were estimated from amplification of reference gene primers within the assay. Sequence reads were collapsed and filtered to measure the absolute abundance of every unique TCRbeta CDR3 rearrangement. Productive Simpson clonality was computed per sample as the square root of Simpson's diversity index over productive rearrangements. TCRdb re-hosts the immuneACCESS table, in-frame sequences only. Its copies lack some clones; in the studies checked, an unresolved V gene accounts for under half of them, and the cause for the rest is not known. V and J calls and clone size are those listed in that table; D and trimming were worked out from the DNA. The sample data list about 130,000 clones, and about 86% of these were observed just once. The top ten constitute roughly 15% of the sample.

Regarding this clone: It lacks a known antigen. No quality values exist for individual bases; no much larger clone is one base distant.

Sequencing used peripheral blood. This TCR was sampled from a woman in her 50s with acute or convalescent COVID-19. The chain uses TRBV30 and TRBJ1-2; a tentative D call is TRBD1 (5 bases match). CDR3 protein: CAWSVSGLAGYTF. The DNA sequence is TGTGCCTGGAGTGTATCAGGGCTTGCTGGCTACACCTTC.